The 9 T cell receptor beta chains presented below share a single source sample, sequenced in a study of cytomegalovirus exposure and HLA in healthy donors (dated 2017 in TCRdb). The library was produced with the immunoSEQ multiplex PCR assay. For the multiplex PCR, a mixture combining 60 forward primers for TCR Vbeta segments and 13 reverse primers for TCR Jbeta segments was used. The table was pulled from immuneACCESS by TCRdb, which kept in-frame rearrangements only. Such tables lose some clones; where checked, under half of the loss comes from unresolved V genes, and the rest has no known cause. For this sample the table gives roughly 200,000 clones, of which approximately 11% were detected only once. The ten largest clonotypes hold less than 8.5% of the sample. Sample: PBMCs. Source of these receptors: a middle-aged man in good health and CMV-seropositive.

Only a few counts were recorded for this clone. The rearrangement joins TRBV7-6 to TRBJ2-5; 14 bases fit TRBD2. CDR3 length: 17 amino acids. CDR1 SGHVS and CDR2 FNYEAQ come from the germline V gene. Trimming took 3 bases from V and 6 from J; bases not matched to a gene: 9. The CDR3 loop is CASSFSPGLAGVKTQYF. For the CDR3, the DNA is TGTGCCAGCAGCTTCTCACCGGGACTAGCGGGGGTAAAGACCCAGTACTTC.

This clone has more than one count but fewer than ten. DNA for the CDR3: TGCGCCAGCAGCCATCGCGCCGGACAGGGCGGCACTGAAGCTTTCTTT. Translating it yields CASSHRAGQGGTEAFF. This chain uses TRBV4-3 with TRBJ1-1, with 8 bases matching TRBD1. V lost 3 bases, J lost 4 bases, and 10 bases stayed unmatched. Germline V gene data show CDR1 as LGHNA and CDR2 as YSLEER. This CDR3 contains 16 residues.

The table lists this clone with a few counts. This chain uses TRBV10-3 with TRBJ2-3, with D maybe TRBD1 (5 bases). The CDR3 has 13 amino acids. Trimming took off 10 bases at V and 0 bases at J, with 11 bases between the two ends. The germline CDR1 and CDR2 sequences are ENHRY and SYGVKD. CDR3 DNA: TGTGCCAGGGCGGCAGGGAGCACAGATACGCAGTATTTT. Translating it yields CARAAGSTDTQYF.

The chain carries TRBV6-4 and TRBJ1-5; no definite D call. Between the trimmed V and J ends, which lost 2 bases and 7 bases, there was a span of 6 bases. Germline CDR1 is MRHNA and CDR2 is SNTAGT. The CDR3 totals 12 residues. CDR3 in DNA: TGTGCCAGCAGTGACCCCGAGCAGCCCCAGCATTTT. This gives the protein CASSDPEQPQHF.

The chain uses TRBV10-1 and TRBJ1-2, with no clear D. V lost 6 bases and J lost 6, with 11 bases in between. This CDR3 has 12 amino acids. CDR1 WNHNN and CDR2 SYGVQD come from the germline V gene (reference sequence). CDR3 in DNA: TGCGCCAGCAGAGGGAGACATCATGGCTACACCTTC. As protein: CASRGRHHGYTF.

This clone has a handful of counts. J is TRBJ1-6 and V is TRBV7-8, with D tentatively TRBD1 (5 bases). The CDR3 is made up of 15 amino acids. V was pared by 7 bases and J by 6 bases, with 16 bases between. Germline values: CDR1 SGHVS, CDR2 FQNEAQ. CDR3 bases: TGTGCCAGCACCTGGGGGGTTCTTCTTAATTCACCCCTCCACTTT. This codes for CASTWGVLLNSPLHF.

This CDR3 is CASSPSGGGETQYF. CDR3 coding DNA: TGTGCCAGCAGCCCTAGCGGGGGAGGAGAGACCCAGTACTTC. The chain combines TRBV9 with TRBJ2-5; the match to TRBD2 covers 10 bases. The length of the CDR3 is 14 residues. Unmatched junction bases numbered 4, after V lost 4 bases and J lost 4 bases. Germline CDR1 is SGDLS and CDR2 is YYNGEE.

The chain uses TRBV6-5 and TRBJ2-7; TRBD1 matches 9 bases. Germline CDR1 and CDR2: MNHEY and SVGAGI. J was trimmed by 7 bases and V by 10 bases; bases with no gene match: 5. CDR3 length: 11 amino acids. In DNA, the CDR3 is TGTGCCACTCTGGACAGGGGTGAGCAGTACGTC. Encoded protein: CATLDRGEQYV.

The CDR3 nucleotides are TGTGCCAGCAGCCTCTCCACCGGGACAGGGGGCGGGCAGCCCCAGCATTTT. Its protein is CASSLSTGTGGGQPQHF. The gene calls are TRBV5-5 and TRBJ1-5; TRBD1 agrees at 12 bases. Germline CDR1 reads SGHKS; CDR2 reads YYEKEE (reference sequence). Unmatched junction bases numbered 12, after V lost 4 bases and J lost 7 bases. This CDR3 is built from 17 residues.